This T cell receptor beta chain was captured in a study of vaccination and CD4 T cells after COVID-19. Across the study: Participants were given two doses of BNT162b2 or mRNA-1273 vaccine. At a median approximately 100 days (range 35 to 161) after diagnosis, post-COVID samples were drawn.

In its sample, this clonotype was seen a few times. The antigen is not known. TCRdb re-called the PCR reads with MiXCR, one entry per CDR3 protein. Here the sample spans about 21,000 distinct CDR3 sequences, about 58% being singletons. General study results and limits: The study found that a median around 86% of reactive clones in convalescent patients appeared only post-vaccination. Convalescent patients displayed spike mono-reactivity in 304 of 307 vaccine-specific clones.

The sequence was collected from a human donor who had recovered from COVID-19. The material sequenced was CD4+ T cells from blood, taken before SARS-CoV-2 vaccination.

DNA for the CDR3: TGTGCCAGTACCGAGGGACGGCTCAATCAGCCCCAGCATTTT. Translated, it gives CASTEGRLNQPQHF. The V and J genes are TRBV19 and TRBJ1-5; possibly TRBD1 for D (5 bases). The V gene lost 7 bases and the J gene lost 3 bases, with 13 bases spanning the gap. CDR1 and CDR2 from the germline V gene are LNHDA and SQIVND (reference sequence). The CDR3 extends over 14 amino acids. The whole variable domain, filled in from reference TRBV19 and TRBJ1-5, reads DGGITQSPKYLFRKEGQNVTLSCEQNLNHDAMYWYRQDPGQGLRLIYYSQIVNDFQKGDIAEGYSVSREKKESFPLTVTSAQKNPTAFYLCASTEGRLNQPQHFGDGTRLSIL.